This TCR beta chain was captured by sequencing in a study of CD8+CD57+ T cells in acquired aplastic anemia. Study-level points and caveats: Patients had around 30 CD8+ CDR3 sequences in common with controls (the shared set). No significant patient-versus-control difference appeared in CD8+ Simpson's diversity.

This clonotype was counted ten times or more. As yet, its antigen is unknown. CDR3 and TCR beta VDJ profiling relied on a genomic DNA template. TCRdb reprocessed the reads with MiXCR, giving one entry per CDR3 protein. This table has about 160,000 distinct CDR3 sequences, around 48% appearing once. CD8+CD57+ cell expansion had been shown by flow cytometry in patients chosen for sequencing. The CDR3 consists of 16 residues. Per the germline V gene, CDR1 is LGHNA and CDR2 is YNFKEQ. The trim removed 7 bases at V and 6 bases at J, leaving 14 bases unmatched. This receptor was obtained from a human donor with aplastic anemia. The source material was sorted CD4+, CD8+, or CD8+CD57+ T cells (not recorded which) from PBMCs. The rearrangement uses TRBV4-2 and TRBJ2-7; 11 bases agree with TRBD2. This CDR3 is CASTDTETSGSGEQYF. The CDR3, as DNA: TGTGCCAGCACCGACACCGAAACTAGCGGGAGTGGCGAGCAGTACTTC.